The 14 T cell receptor beta chains listed next were all sequenced from one sample in a study of tumor-infiltrating lymphocytes in primary liver carcinoma. In addition to blood RNA drawn from unsorted whole blood, germline DNA was extracted. A constant-region primer served to make TCR beta cDNA from roughly 540 ng total RNA. Slightly modified ARM-PCR with three nested multiplex PCR rounds yielded TCR beta libraries. The first two PCR rounds, roughly 10 cycles each, used TRBV1-TRBV30 forward primers and a C-beta reverse primer. TCRdb processed the multiplex PCR reads anew with MiXCR; each CDR3 protein has one entry. The data show a few hundred thousand distinct CDR3 sequences, around three fifths seen once. The sample taken for sequencing was peripheral blood. These receptors originate from a woman between 25 and 40 years old with primary liver carcinoma and hepatitis B virus infection.

Details on this clonotype: This may be a read error, as it is one base from a much larger clone. The chain links TRBV4-2 to TRBJ2-3, with D maybe TRBD2 (6 bases). The CDR3 sequence is 15 residues long. CDR1 is LGHNA and CDR2 is YNFKEQ in the germline V gene. The CDR3 region is CAGSLIWGVADTQYF. In nucleotides, the CDR3 is TGTGCCGGCAGCCTCATTTGGGGGGTGGCAGATACGCAGTATTTT.

In the case of this clonotype: With a much larger clone just one base away, this may be a read error. The rearrangement joins TRBV7-8 to TRBJ1-2; D not resolved. CDR3 length equals 13 residues. CDR1 is SGHVS and CDR2 is FQNEAQ in the germline V gene. Between the trimmed V and J ends, which lost 5 bases and 7 bases, there was a span of 14 bases. Here the CDR3 DNA reads TGTGCCAGCAGCCTGCAGAAAGGCTGTGGCTACACCTTC. Amino acids: CASSLQKGCGYTF.

This clonotype turned up a few times. The chain links TRBV12-5 to TRBJ2-1; 7 positions agree with TRBD2. Germline CDR1 is LGHNT and CDR2 is FRNRAP. With V trimmed by 3 bases and J by 7 bases, 12 bases remained unmatched. The CDR3 consists of 16 residues. The CDR3 DNA follows: TGTGCTAGTGGTTTCGGGCGGCGGCGGGAGAGGAATGAGCAGTTCTTC. Translated, it gives CASGFGRRRERNEQFF.

Turning to this clonotype: As the CDR3 is not closed by the conserved phenylalanine or tryptophan, this likely results from a read error. Because the CDR3's place on the DNA is in doubt, the DNA is left out and the CDR3 is given as listed by TCRdb. The chain uses TRBV4-2 and TRBJ2-7. Germline V CDR1 and CDR2: LGHNA, YNFKEQ. The CDR3 is 14 residues long, counting both termini. The CDR3 loop is CASSQRITKYEQYL.

Regarding this clonotype: A read error may explain this, as a much larger clone is one base away. The V gene is TRBV6-2 or TRBV6-3, the J gene TRBJ1-2, with D unclear. Germline V CDR1 and CDR2: MNHEY, SVGEGT. The CDR3 has 10 amino acids. CDR3 nucleotide sequence: TGTACCAGCGGGGACTATGGCTACACCTTC. This translates into CTSGDYGYTF.

Of note for this clonotype: At one of its ends the junction is not consistent with the germline gene, which may arise from a read error. The chain employs TRBV6-5 and TRBJ1-2, with unresolved D. The germline V gene has CDR1 MNHEY and CDR2 SVGAGI. The CDR3 length is 15 residues. The CDR3 reads CANSYIQHGTYGYTF. The CDR3 nucleotides read TGTGCCAACAGTTATATCCAACACGGCACCTATGGCTACACCTTC.

A few counts support this clonotype. This rearrangement joins TRBV6-1 to TRBJ2-2, with D unclear. Trimming shortened V by 7 bases and J by 3 bases, and 6 bases separated the two germline ends. Germline values: CDR1 MNHNS, CDR2 SASEGT. The CDR3 covers 12 residues. The CDR3 nucleotides read TGTGCCAGCAATGGGGACACCGGGGAGCTGTTTTTT. Protein product: CASNGDTGELFF.

On this clonotype itself: The junction shows a germline mismatch at one end, possibly a read error. In nucleotides, the CDR3 is TGTGCCAGCAAGTCCGGGGGCACAGATATGCAGTATTTT. Translation: CASKSGGTDMQYF. This chain links TRBV12-3 or TRBV12-4 with TRBJ2-3; D may match TRBD1 or TRBD2 (6 bases each). CDR3 size: 13 residues.

The chain combines TRBV30 with TRBJ1-1; perhaps TRBD1 as D (5 bases). The V gene's germline CDR1 is GTSNPN and CDR2 SVGIG (reference sequence). V lost 2 bases and J lost 0, with 19 bases in between. This CDR3 region has 17 residues. This CDR3 is CAWSLGWGGIVNTEAFF. CDR3 DNA: TGTGCCTGGAGTCTCGGCTGGGGCGGAATTGTGAACACTGAAGCTTTCTTT.

As to this clonotype: A clone one base away is much larger, so this may be a read error. This sequence joins TRBV6-5 and TRBJ2-7; D uncertain. Looked up from germline, CDR1 is MNHEY and CDR2 is SVGAGI. The CDR3 consists of 14 residues. The CDR3 region is CATSYDVDSYEQYF. CDR3 nucleotide sequence: TGTGCCACCAGTTACGATGTTGACTCCTACGAGCAGTACTTC.

This clonotype was recorded many times. The chain recombines TRBV29-1 with TRBJ2-7, with D tentatively TRBD1 (6 bases). This CDR3 spans 11 amino acids. Between the trimmed V and J ends, which lost 6 bases and 3 bases, there was a span of 9 bases. Germline values: CDR1 SQVTM, CDR2 ANQGSEA. CDR3 loop: CSVGDIYEQYF. DNA for the CDR3: TGCAGCGTGGGGGACATCTACGAGCAGTACTTC.

This clonotype occurred many times. This chain uses TRBV5-4 with TRBJ2-7, with D uncertain. This CDR3 has 12 amino acids. Germline CDR1 reads SGHNT; CDR2 reads YYREEE (reference sequence). The V and J ends lost 0 bases and 6 bases respectively, with 7 bases between them. In DNA, the CDR3 is TGTGCCAGCAGCTTGGCTAACCGCGAGCAGTACTTC. It translates to CASSLANREQYF.

Of note for this clonotype: A much bigger clone sits one base away, suggesting this may be a read error. The gene calls are TRBV29-1 and TRBJ2-3; the match to TRBD2 covers 8 bases. The V gene end was trimmed by 5 bases and the J gene end by 0 bases; junction bases not matched to a gene: 4. The CDR3 has 14 amino acids. Germline-derived CDR1 and CDR2 are SQVTM and ANQGSEA. The CDR3 is CSVTLAGSTDTQYF. In nucleotides, the CDR3 is TGCAGCGTTACCCTAGCGGGTAGCACAGATACGCAGTATTTT.

Of note for this clonotype: One end of the junction fails to match germline, which may point to a read error. The chain uses TRBV6-5 and TRBJ1-1; D is ambiguous. CDR1 MNHEY and CDR2 SVGAGI come from the germline V gene. The CDR3 covers 13 residues. DNA for the CDR3: TGTGTCAGCAGTTACTCGTCTGGCCTGGTAGCTTTCTTT. Translating it yields CVSSYSSGLVAFF.